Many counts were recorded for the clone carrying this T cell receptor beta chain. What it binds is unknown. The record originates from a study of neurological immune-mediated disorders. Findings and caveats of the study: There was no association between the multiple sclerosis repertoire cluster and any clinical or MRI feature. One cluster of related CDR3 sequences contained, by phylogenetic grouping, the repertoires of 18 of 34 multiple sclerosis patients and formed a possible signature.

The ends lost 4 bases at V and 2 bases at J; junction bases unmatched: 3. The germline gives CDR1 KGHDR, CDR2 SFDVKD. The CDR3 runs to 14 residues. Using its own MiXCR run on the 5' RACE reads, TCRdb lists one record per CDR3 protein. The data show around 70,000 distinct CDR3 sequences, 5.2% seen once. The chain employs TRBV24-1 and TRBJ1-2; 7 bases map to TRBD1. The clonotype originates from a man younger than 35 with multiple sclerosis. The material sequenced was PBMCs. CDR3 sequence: CATSETGTNYGYTF. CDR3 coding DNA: TGTGCCACCAGTGAGACAGGGACAAACTATGGCTACACCTTC.